This TCR beta chain appears in the sequencing data of a study of breast tumors, draining lymph nodes, adjacent tissues. Findings of the study overall: Tumor and nontumor repertoires were significantly more similar in luminal-like than in basal-like breast cancer. The lymph node origin of tumor T cells was framed as consistent with a hypothesis, not demonstrated. Compared with lymph nodes, tumors were less diverse; compared with nontumor tissue, more.

TCRdb reanalysed the multiplex PCR reads using MiXCR and keeps one entry per CDR3 protein. The profile shows under 35,000 distinct CDR3 sequences, 63% of them singletons. A remark on this clonotype: Antigen unknown.

This TCR derives from a female donor with breast cancer. Some clones in this sample may be carry-over from other donors' samples. Sequencing was done on a sample of breast tumor tissue.

CDR3 in amino acids: CASSFYTGELFF. The CDR3 nucleotides are TGTGCCAGCAGCTTTTACACCGGGGAGCTGTTTTTT. V and J are TRBV7-2 and TRBJ2-2; the D is unclear. CDR1 is SGHTA, CDR2 FQGNSA, per germline. The CDR3 spans 12 residues. The V and J ends lost 3 bases and 3 bases respectively, with 2 bases between them.